The 20 T cell receptor beta chains listed next were all sequenced from one sample in a study of shared clonotypes between healthy human individuals. Here immunoSEQ multiplex PCR was the method, and the copy in TCRdb shows in-frame clones only, minus some. Of some 2.1 million clones listed, 85% to 95% are singletons. Positively selected for CCR7, the CD45RO-negative cells used as naive CD8 cells excluded terminally differentiated effector memory CD45RA+ cells. Sequencing input: naive CD8+ T cells from PBMCs. The receptors originated from a man aged 18-30 years in good health. Some clones in this sample may be carry-over from other donors' samples.

This clone was seen only once. The rearrangement links TRBV7-9 to TRBJ2-2, with no clear D. Germline V gives CDR1 SEHNR, CDR2 FQNEAQ (reference sequence). Trimming removed 4 bases at V and 6 bases at J, with 18 bases between. The CDR3 is 16 amino acids. Written as DNA, the CDR3 is TGTGCCAGCAGCTGGGTCCCAGGAGTCCAAGCCGGGGAGCTGTTTTTT. This codes for CASSWVPGVQAGELFF.

The chain joins TRBV14 to TRBJ1-2; no definite D call. The CDR3 totals 18 residues. V dropped 0 bases and J dropped 3 bases, with 20 bases sitting between them. The germline gives CDR1 SGHDN, CDR2 FVKESK. The CDR3 sequence: CASSQEEGLGWSYYGYTF. The CDR3 DNA is TGTGCCAGCAGCCAAGAGGAGGGATTGGGGTGGAGCTACTATGGCTACACCTTC. Filled out from reference TRBV14 and TRBJ1-2, the complete variable domain reads EAGVTQFPSHSVIEKGQTVTLRCDPISGHDNLYWYRRVMGKEIKFLLHFVKESKQDESGMPNNRFLAERTGGTYSTLKVQPAELEDSGVYFCASSQEEGLGWSYYGYTFGSGTRLTVV.

This chain links TRBV7-6 with TRBJ2-2, with D tentatively TRBD1 (5 bases). From germline, CDR1 is SGHVS and CDR2 FNYEAQ. Trimming cost V 2 bases and J 2 bases, with 12 bases left between them. The CDR3 has 16 residues. As DNA, the CDR3 is TGTGCCAGCAGCTTATTCCGTCAGGGAAACACCGGGGAGCTGTTTTTT. Translated: CASSLFRQGNTGELFF.

CDR3 sequence reads: CASSIDLRTSTGELFF. CDR3 DNA: TGTGCCAGTAGTATAGATCTTCGGACCTCCACCGGGGAGCTGTTTTTT. The V and J genes are TRBV19 and TRBJ2-2; D gene unclear. Between the trimmed V and J ends, which lost 0 bases and 4 bases, there was a span of 12 bases. CDR1 and CDR2 (germline): LNHDA, SQIVND (reference sequence). The CDR3 contains 16 residues. Drawing the rest from reference TRBV19 and TRBJ2-2, the complete variable domain is DGGITQSPKYLFRKEGQNVTLSCEQNLNHDAMYWYRQDPGQGLRLIYYSQIVNDFQKGDIAEGYSVSREKKESFPLTVTSAQKNPTAFYLCASSIDLRTSTGELFFGEGSRLTVL.

With respect to this clone: The same CDR3 is also encoded by other DNA sequences in this sample. This chain joins TRBV28 and TRBJ1-2; D remains ambiguous. CDR1 is MDHEN and CDR2 is SYDVKM in the germline V gene. Trimming left V 2 bases short and J 4 bases short, with 5 bases between. The CDR3 has 12 residues. For the CDR3, the DNA is TGTGCCAGCAGTTTAGGGGTCTATGGCTACACCTTC. Translated: CASSLGVYGYTF.

The V gene is TRBV9, the J gene TRBJ2-7; D might be TRBD2 (5 bases). Trimming took off 3 bases at V and 5 bases at J, with 18 bases between the two ends. The CDR3 has 15 residues. In germline, CDR1 is SGDLS, CDR2 YYNGEE. CDR3 coding DNA: TGTGCCAGCAGCGGAGGACTTACCGGATACGACGAGCAGTACTTC. It yields the protein CASSGGLTGYDEQYF.

Here the CDR3 reads CASSLDRGRNLNEKLFF. CDR3 bases: TGTGCCAGCTCACTGGACAGGGGACGCAACCTAAATGAAAAACTGTTTTTT. The rearrangement uses TRBV18 and TRBJ1-4; 9 nucleotides align to TRBD1. Germline V gene lookup returns CDR1 KGHSH and CDR2 LQKENI. The junction had 11 bases not matched to a gene; V was cut back by 4 bases and J by 5 bases. The CDR3 has 17 amino acids.

The chain links TRBV19 to TRBJ2-5; 9 nucleotides match TRBD1. Germline CDR1 is LNHDA and CDR2 is SQIVND (reference sequence). The V segment lost 7 bases and the J segment 5 bases; nucleotides outside the gene matches: 11. The CDR3 runs 15 residues. In DNA, the CDR3 is TGTGCCAGTACCTCCGGGACAGGGCTTGGGGAGACCCAGTACTTC. Protein: CASTSGTGLGETQYF.

This chain joins TRBV4-1 and TRBJ2-5, with TRBD1 matching 8 bases. In germline, CDR1 is MGHRA, CDR2 YSYEKL. Trimming took 1 base from V and 5 from J; bases not matched to a gene: 6. There are 15 residues in the CDR3. The CDR3 DNA reads TGCGCCAGCAGCCAAGGGCGGGACAGGACGGAGACCCAGTACTTC. Translating gives CASSQGRDRTETQYF.

The genes are TRBV7-6 and TRBJ2-7; TRBD1 is a possible D gene (5 bases). The germline CDR1 and CDR2 sequences are SGHVS and FNYEAQ. CDR3 size: 16 residues. Trimming took off 5 bases at V and 3 bases at J, with 20 bases between the two ends. In DNA, the CDR3 is TGTGCCAGCAGCCTACAAAGTTCAGGGTCCCACTACGAGCAGTACTTC. Translated, it gives CASSLQSSGSHYEQYF.

With respect to this clone: This may arise from a read error, as a much more abundant clone is one base away. This sequence joins TRBV27 and TRBJ2-7; D is possibly TRBD1 (6 bases). The CDR3 has 13 residues. CDR1 and CDR2 from the germline V gene are MNHEY and SMNVEV (reference sequence). V dropped 5 bases and J dropped 1 base, with 9 bases sitting between them. CDR3 protein: CASSIGQSYEQYF. The DNA of the CDR3 is TGTGCCAGCAGTATAGGACAGTCCTACGAGCAGTACTTC.

This chain links TRBV9 with TRBJ2-1; possible D gene TRBD2, 5 bases. The CDR3 contains 15 residues. Trimming pared 0 bases from V and 6 bases from J, leaving 13 bases between. Germline V CDR1 and CDR2: SGDLS, YYNGEE. CDR3 bases: TGTGCCAGCAGCGTAGGGTCTAGCATGGGCAATGAGCAGTTCTTC. As protein: CASSVGSSMGNEQFF.

A note on this clone: This sample also contains other DNA sequences that code for the same CDR3. The V gene is TRBV19, the J gene TRBJ2-7, with a possible D match to TRBD1 (7 bases). The CDR3 sequence is 13 residues long. Trimming removed 5 bases at V and 2 bases at J, with 10 bases between. Germline CDR1 is LNHDA and CDR2 is SQIVND (reference sequence). CDR3 DNA: TGTGCCAGTAGTCGCAGGGGGGCCTACGAGCAGTACTTC. As protein: CASSRRGAYEQYF. The variable domain in full, completed from reference TRBV19 and TRBJ2-7, reads DGGITQSPKYLFRKEGQNVTLSCEQNLNHDAMYWYRQDPGQGLRLIYYSQIVNDFQKGDIAEGYSVSREKKESFPLTVTSAQKNPTAFYLCASSRRGAYEQYFGPGTRLTVT.

The rearrangement joins TRBV13 to TRBJ1-2; TRBD1 matches 7 bases. CDR3 size: 14 residues. After removal of 4 bases from V and 2 bases from J, the junction contained 4 bases not matched to a gene. The germline V gene has CDR1 PRHDT and CDR2 FYEKMQ (reference sequence). The CDR3 is CASSSWDSNYGYTF. The CDR3 DNA reads as TGTGCCAGCAGCTCATGGGACAGCAACTATGGCTACACCTTC.

This clone was counted only a few times. This chain connects TRBV4-1 to TRBJ2-2; D may match TRBD1 or TRBD2 (5 bases each). The germline V gene encodes CDR1 MGHRA and CDR2 YSYEKL. Trimming pared 5 bases from V and 7 bases from J, leaving 14 bases between. CDR3 size: 14 residues. The CDR3 bases are TGCGCCAGCAGCATGATGAGGGGAATCGGGGAGCTGTTTTTT. This sequence encodes CASSMMRGIGELFF.

The rearrangement joins TRBV29-1 to TRBJ2-3; 7 nucleotides agree with TRBD1. V lost 5 bases and J lost 2; bases outside the gene matches: 4. CDR3 size: 13 residues. CDR1 is SQVTM and CDR2 is ANQGSEA in the germline V gene. CDR3 sequence: CSVRQGDTDTQYF. For the CDR3, the DNA is TGCAGCGTTAGACAGGGTGACACAGATACGCAGTATTTT.

V usage is TRBV28 and J usage is TRBJ1-2; possible D gene TRBD1, 5 bases. Germline CDR1 reads MDHEN; CDR2 reads SYDVKM. Trimming cost V 4 bases and J 7 bases, with 22 bases left between them. The CDR3 has 16 residues. The CDR3 sequence: CASSSSGGSRFSGYTF. As DNA, the CDR3 is TGTGCCAGCAGTTCGTCGGGGGGTTCTCGCTTTAGTGGCTACACCTTC.

This clone was seen only once. This chain links TRBV27 with TRBJ2-7, with 11 bases matching TRBD2. The CDR3 spans 15 residues. CDR1 is MNHEY, CDR2 SMNVEV, per germline (reference sequence). The V and J ends lost 1 base and 5 bases, in that order; junction bases with no gene match: 4. The CDR3 protein is CASSLLLAGADEQYF. In DNA form, the CDR3 reads TGTGCCAGCAGTTTATTACTAGCGGGAGCTGACGAGCAGTACTTC.

This chain joins TRBV9 and TRBJ2-3; 11 bases align to TRBD2. V shed 3 bases, J shed 3 bases, and the junction held 0 bases outside the gene matches. The CDR3 is 14 amino acids. Germline V gene data show CDR1 as SGDLS and CDR2 as YYNGEE. CDR3 sequence: CASSGTSGTDTQYF. The CDR3, as DNA: TGTGCCAGCAGCGGGACTAGCGGGACAGATACGCAGTATTTT.

This rearrangement joins TRBV7-8 to TRBJ2-1; D uncertain. CDR1 and CDR2 from the germline V gene are SGHVS and FQNEAQ. V shed 5 bases and J shed 9 bases, with 14 bases lying between them. The CDR3 runs 13 residues. CDR3 amino acids: CASSPPRDSEQFF. CDR3 coding DNA: TGTGCCAGCAGCCCGCCCCGAGATTCTGAGCAGTTCTTC.